This TCR beta chain came from a study of T cells after yellow fever vaccination. Notes on the study in general: The secondary response was weaker, and its peak arrived faster, on day 5 versus 15. Post-booster repertoires again held most primary-vaccination clones (roughly 95% CD4, roughly 88% CD8).

Production of TCR cDNA was by 5'RACE template switching, which also added a universal primer site and UMIs. A single record per CDR3 protein comes from TCRdb applying MiXCR to the 5' RACE reads. The data hold some 550,000 distinct CDR3 sequences, with roughly a fifth observed a single time. This CDR3 has 15 residues. J was trimmed by 2 bases and V by 0 bases; bases with no gene match: 4. CDR1 SGDLS and CDR2 YYNGEE come from the germline V gene. For this clonotype: Antigen specificity is unknown.

This sequence originates from a man aged 30 to 39 who received the YFV17D yellow fever vaccine. The sequencing here drew on PBMCs, taken 15 days after the yellow fever booster vaccination. The rearrangement links TRBV9 to TRBJ2-5; 7 positions agree with TRBD2. The CDR3: CASSVDGAGQETQYF. The CDR3 DNA reads as TGTGCCAGCAGCGTAGACGGAGCGGGACAAGAGACCCAGTACTTC.